These 30 T cell receptor beta chains were sequenced from one sample in a study of Graves' ophthalmopathy and Graves' hyperthyroidism. The authors amplified TCR beta CDR3 regions, and they did so from RNA transcripts for repertoire sequencing. HTBI primers primed a first-round RT-PCR, and a second-round multiplex PCR followed. TCRdb ran MiXCR on the multiplex PCR reads and lists one entry per CDR3 protein. The table lists a few hundred thousand distinct CDR3 sequences, roughly 21% of them singletons. Source material: peripheral blood. Every receptor here comes from a woman aged 45-59 years with Graves' ophthalmopathy.

This clonotype was observed at least ten times. The V call is TRBV29-1, the J call TRBJ2-7; TRBD2 agrees at 11 bases. There are 18 residues in the CDR3. Trimming took 1 base from V and 6 from J; bases not matched to a gene: 17. Germline V CDR1 and CDR2: SQVTM, ANQGSEA. CDR3 protein: CSVEGAASGRPSQGEQYF. CDR3 nucleotide sequence: TGCAGCGTTGAAGGGGCGGCTAGCGGGAGGCCCTCCCAAGGCGAGCAGTACTTC.

This sequence joins TRBV11-2 and TRBJ1-1, with D maybe TRBD1 (5 bases). This CDR3 has 16 amino acids. The germline V gene has CDR1 SGHAT and CDR2 FQNNGV. Trimming removed 4 bases at V and 3 bases at J, with 18 bases between. The CDR3 sequence is CASSSPFVRADTEAFF. The CDR3 coding sequence is TGTGCCAGCAGCTCCCCCTTTGTCAGGGCGGACACTGAAGCTTTCTTT.

This clonotype came up many times. V is TRBV12-3 or TRBV12-4 and J is TRBJ2-7; 7 positions match TRBD1. This CDR3 contains 15 residues. Trimming took 6 bases from V and 2 from J; bases not matched to a gene: 10. The CDR3 nucleotides are TGTGCCAGCAGCAAAGACAGGGATCCAACCTACGAGCAGTACTTC. Translation gives CASSKDRDPTYEQYF.

There are many counts of this clonotype. The chain joins TRBV7-9 to TRBJ2-7, with TRBD1 identical over 8 bases. The CDR3 runs 15 residues. The germline V gene has CDR1 SEHNR and CDR2 FQNEAQ (reference sequence). Trimming cost V 6 bases and J 6 bases; bases outside gene matches: 13. CDR3 residues: CASRLLPTGGSEQYF. As DNA, the CDR3 is TGTGCCAGCAGGCTTCTCCCTACAGGGGGTTCCGAGCAGTACTTC.

This clonotype was counted a few times. The rearrangement uses TRBV6-1 and TRBJ2-7; maybe TRBD2 (6 bases). CDR3 size: 15 residues. Trimming took off 1 base at V and 0 bases at J, with 10 bases between the two ends. The germline gives CDR1 MNHNS, CDR2 SASEGT. The CDR3 loop is CASSEEVADSYEQYF. For the CDR3, the DNA is TGTGCCAGCAGTGAAGAGGTAGCGGACTCCTACGAGCAGTACTTC.

At least ten counts were recorded for this clonotype. The chain carries TRBV28 and TRBJ1-3, with D perhaps TRBD1 (5 bases). This CDR3 comprises 14 residues. V was clipped by 6 bases and J by 7 bases, with 16 bases between them. Looked up from germline, CDR1 is MDHEN and CDR2 is SYDVKM. CDR3 sequence reads: CASRGDQRGNTIYF. DNA for the CDR3: TGTGCCAGCAGGGGGGATCAAAGGGGCAACACCATATATTTT.

This clonotype was seen ten or more times. The chain uses TRBV11-2 and TRBJ2-5; D ambiguous. The CDR3 is 13 residues long. Germline assignment: CDR1 SGHAT and CDR2 FQNNGV. V shed 1 base and J shed 7 bases, with 10 bases lying between them. This chain's CDR3 is CASSLGSLATQYF. Written as DNA, the CDR3 is TGTGCCAGCAGCTTAGGCAGCCTTGCGACCCAGTACTTC.

This clonotype was detected a few times. The chain is built from TRBV2 and TRBJ2-2; D is unclear. The CDR3 extends over 14 amino acids. V lost 5 bases to trimming and J lost 6 bases, with 13 bases between them. CDR1 is SNHLY, CDR2 FYNNEI, per germline. The CDR3 reads CASSTSSWAGELFF. In nucleotides, the CDR3 is TGTGCCAGCAGTACTTCAAGCTGGGCCGGGGAGCTGTTTTTT. The complete variable domain, with remaining parts taken from reference TRBV2 and TRBJ2-2, reads EPEVTQTPSHQVTQMGQEVILRCVPISNHLYFYWYRQILGQKVEFLVSFYNNEISEKSEIFDDQFSVERPDGSNFTLKIRSTKLEDSAMYFCASSTSSWAGELFFGEGSRLTVL.

This clonotype was recorded at least ten times. CDR3 nucleotide sequence: TGTGCCAGCAGACTGATGACTTCCTACGAGCAGTACTTC. It codes for CASRLMTSYEQYF. The chain is built from TRBV6-5 and TRBJ2-7, with unresolved D. The V gene lost 6 bases and the J gene lost 1 base, with 10 bases spanning the gap. CDR3 length: 13 amino acids. The V gene's germline CDR1 is MNHEY and CDR2 SVGAGI.

This clonotype was observed many times. The genes are TRBV9 and TRBJ1-3; D gene ambiguous. The CDR3 runs to 14 residues. V lost 0 bases to trimming and J lost 4 bases, with 8 bases between them. In germline, CDR1 is SGDLS, CDR2 YYNGEE. CDR3 sequence: CASSVDHRGNTIYF. Here the CDR3 DNA reads TGTGCCAGCAGCGTAGATCACCGGGGAAACACCATATATTTT.

Comment on this clonotype: With a much larger clone just one base away, this may be a read error. The chain is built from TRBV20-1 and TRBJ1-1, with a weak D call TRBD1 (5 bases). Trimming left V 4 bases short and J 4 bases short, with 13 bases between. The V gene's germline CDR1 is DFQATT and CDR2 SNEGSKA (reference sequence). The CDR3 consists of 13 residues. In nucleotides, the CDR3 is TGCAGTGCTACGATCCCCGGGGCCACTGAAGCTTTCTTT. Translated, it gives CSATIPGATEAFF.

This clonotype came up many times. The rearrangement uses TRBV7-2 and TRBJ2-7; unclear D gene. Germline values: CDR1 SGHTA, CDR2 FQGNSA. The CDR3 has 11 amino acids. Trimming took off 2 bases at V and 5 bases at J, with 4 bases between the two ends. CDR3 sequence reads: CASSLYDEQYF. In DNA form, the CDR3 reads TGTGCCAGCAGCTTATACGACGAGCAGTACTTC.

The chain uses TRBV11-1 and TRBJ1-1, with D perhaps TRBD1 (5 bases). The germline gives CDR1 SGHAT, CDR2 FQDESV (reference sequence). V was cut by 5 bases and J by 5 bases, with 18 bases left in between. The CDR3 spans 15 residues. The CDR3, as DNA: TGTGCCAGCAGCATAGTGGGAGGAGGGGTGACTGAAGCTTTCTTT. Protein sequence: CASSIVGGGVTEAFF.

This clonotype was counted ten times or more. The J gene is TRBJ1-5, the V gene TRBV20-1; the D gene is possibly TRBD1 (6 bases). CDR1 DFQATT and CDR2 SNEGSKA come from the germline V gene (reference sequence). Trimming removed 0 bases at V and 6 bases at J, with 12 bases between. CDR3 length equals 14 residues. CDR3 sequence: CSAREGGGGQPQHF. DNA of the CDR3: TGCAGTGCTAGAGAGGGAGGGGGGGGTCAGCCCCAGCATTTT.

Regarding this clonotype: This clone may be a read error of a much larger clone one base away. This chain connects TRBV30 to TRBJ2-4, with 7 nucleotides matching TRBD1. The V gene end was trimmed by 3 bases and the J gene end by 16 bases; junction bases not matched to a gene: 15. The V gene's germline CDR1 is GTSNPN and CDR2 SVGIG (reference sequence). The CDR3 loop spans 13 amino acids. The CDR3 sequence: CAWRRDRALLIYF. The CDR3 DNA follows: TGTGCCTGGAGACGAGACAGGGCCCTTTTAATTTACTTC.

In this sample, this clonotype turned up a few times. The rearrangement links TRBV3-1 to TRBJ1-2; no reliable D call. Germline CDR1 reads LGHDT; CDR2 reads YNNKEL (reference sequence). V was trimmed by 2 bases and J by 2 bases, leaving 6 bases between them. This CDR3 comprises 13 residues. CDR3 nucleotides: TGTGCCAGCAGCCAACAGGTCAACTATGGCTACACCTTC. The encoded protein is CASSQQVNYGYTF.

This clonotype was recorded many times. The rearrangement links TRBV19 to TRBJ1-2, with a possible D match to TRBD1 (6 bases). Between the trimmed V and J ends, which lost 7 bases and 2 bases, there was a span of 20 bases. CDR3 length: 16 residues. Germline-derived CDR1 and CDR2 are LNHDA and SQIVND (reference sequence). The CDR3: CASNSYLGTPNYGYTF. The DNA of the CDR3 is TGTGCCAGTAATAGCTATCTCGGGACACCCAACTATGGCTACACCTTC.

This clonotype was seen ten or more times. Here the CDR3 DNA reads TGTGCCAGCAGTTTATCTCCAGTACCCAACACTGAAGCTTTCTTT. This encodes CASSLSPVPNTEAFF. This sequence joins TRBV27 and TRBJ1-1; D gene unclear. V shed 0 bases and J shed 2 bases, with 10 bases lying between them. CDR3 length equals 15 residues. CDR1 is MNHEY and CDR2 is SMNVEV in the germline V gene (reference sequence).

This clonotype was counted at least ten times. The chain uses TRBV11-1 and TRBJ2-5; weak D call: TRBD1 (6 bases). V was cut by 5 bases and J by 4 bases, with 11 bases left in between. Germline CDR1 reads SGHAT; CDR2 reads FQDESV (reference sequence). This CDR3 is built from 13 residues. DNA for the CDR3: TGTGCCAGCAGCCACAGGGTAGGAGAGACCCAGTACTTC. As protein: CASSHRVGETQYF.

The sample holds many counts of this clonotype. The chain joins TRBV11-2 to TRBJ1-2, with D perhaps TRBD1 (6 bases). The CDR3 consists of 14 residues. The ends were cut back, 4 bases at V and 6 bases at J, with 15 bases in the middle. The germline V gene has CDR1 SGHAT and CDR2 FQNNGV. CDR3 amino acids: CASSSNTGTNGYTF. Here the CDR3 DNA reads TGTGCCAGCAGCTCAAACACCGGGACAAATGGCTACACCTTC.

The chain combines TRBV6-2 or TRBV6-3 with TRBJ2-5; D is undetermined. The CDR3 sequence is 12 residues long. Germline V gene data show CDR1 as MNHEY and CDR2 as SVGEGT. V lost 6 bases and J lost 5, with 10 bases in between. In DNA form, the CDR3 reads TGTGCCAGCAGGAGAATCCTGGAGACCCAGTACTTC. Translated, it gives CASRRILETQYF.

This clonotype was counted many times. This sequence joins TRBV12-3 or TRBV12-4 and TRBJ2-5; 10 bases are a match to TRBD2. This CDR3 has 16 amino acids. V was pared by 1 base and J by 2 bases, with 4 bases of the junction left unmatched. CDR3 nucleotide sequence: TGTGCCAGCAGTTTAGGGGCAGCGGGAGGGCAAGAGACCCAGTACTTC. Its translation: CASSLGAAGGQETQYF.

In this sample, this clonotype turned up a few times. The chain is built from TRBV5-4 and TRBJ2-1; TRBD2 agrees at 13 bases. Trimming took 3 bases from V and 6 from J; bases not matched to a gene: 9. The germline V gene encodes CDR1 SGHNT and CDR2 YYREEE (reference sequence). This CDR3 comprises 17 residues. CDR3 residues: CASSSGGLAGSANEQFF. The CDR3 DNA reads as TGTGCCAGCAGCTCTGGGGGACTAGCGGGAAGTGCCAATGAGCAGTTCTTC.

Ten or more counts support this clonotype. The chain uses TRBV27 and TRBJ2-7; TRBD1 is a possible D gene (8 bases). The germline V gene encodes CDR1 MNHEY and CDR2 SMNVEV (reference sequence). With 2 bases removed from V and 5 bases from J, the gap between germline ends came to 19 bases. The CDR3 extends over 16 amino acids. This CDR3 is CASSLGGAGGNHEQYF. The CDR3 DNA sequence: TGTGCCAGCAGTTTAGGGGGGGCAGGGGGCAACCACGAGCAGTACTTC.

In the case of this clonotype: One base away lies a much larger clone, so this may be a sequencing read error. This chain connects TRBV6-4 to TRBJ2-5; the match to TRBD2 covers 10 bases. TRBJ2-1 explains the end of the DNA better; the J call may be wrong. This CDR3 comprises 15 residues. Germline loops: CDR1 MRHNA, CDR2 SNTAGT. Here the CDR3 reads CASSLGASGRAEQFF. CDR3 DNA: TGTGCCAGCAGCCTGGGGGCTAGCGGGAGAGCTGAGCAGTTCTTC.

This clonotype showed up just a few times. The rearrangement joins TRBV18 to TRBJ2-7; 10 nucleotides align to TRBD2. The CDR3 length is 15 residues. CDR1 and CDR2 (germline): KGHSH, LQKENI. The trim removed 3 bases at V and 7 bases at J, leaving 9 bases unmatched. CDR3 amino acids: CASSPGTSALGEQYF. The CDR3 region has the DNA TGTGCCAGCTCACCCGGGACTAGCGCCCTGGGGGAGCAGTACTTC. The entire variable domain, with the rest obtained from reference TRBV18 and TRBJ2-7, is as follows: NAGVMQNPRHLVRRRGQEARLRCSPMKGHSHVYWYRQLPEEGLKFMVYLQKENIIDESGMPKERFSAEFPKEGPSILRIQQVVRGDSAAYFCASSPGTSALGEQYFGPGTRLTVT.

This clonotype was counted at least ten times. The V and J genes are TRBV5-1 and TRBJ2-7; TRBD2 matches at 7 bases. With 0 bases clipped from V and 5 bases from J, the junction kept 8 bases outside the gene matches. The CDR3 sequence is 15 residues long. Germline V lookup: CDR1 SGHRS, CDR2 YFSETQ. CDR3 amino acids: CASSLAGGSRNEQYF. The CDR3 bases are TGCGCCAGCAGCTTGGCCGGGGGGAGCAGAAACGAGCAGTACTTC.

This clonotype was found many times. The gene calls are TRBV7-3 and TRBJ2-5; D is possibly TRBD1 (6 bases). The CDR3 is 15 residues long. The germline V gene has CDR1 SGHTA and CDR2 FQGTGA. V was clipped by 0 bases and J by 2 bases, with 10 bases between them. The CDR3 region has the DNA TGTGCCAGCAGCTTAACAGGGACAAGTCAAGAGACCCAGTACTTC. Amino acids: CASSLTGTSQETQYF.

In this sample, this clonotype turned up many times. As DNA, the CDR3 is TGCAGTGCTAGTATTTCCACCTACGAGCAGTACTTC. This encodes CSASISTYEQYF. The V and J genes are TRBV20-1 and TRBJ2-7; D is unresolved. V was trimmed by 3 bases and J by 2 bases, leaving 8 bases between them. CDR1 is DFQATT, CDR2 SNEGSKA, per germline (reference sequence). The CDR3 has 12 residues.

The chain uses TRBV6-2 or TRBV6-3 and TRBJ1-1, with unresolved D. Germline V gene data show CDR1 as MNHEY and CDR2 as SVGEGT. Trimming shortened V by 7 bases and J by 3 bases, and 15 bases separated the two germline ends. This CDR3 comprises 14 residues. This chain's CDR3 is CASKQPTMDTEAFF. In DNA, the CDR3 is TGTGCCAGCAAACAGCCTACTATGGACACTGAAGCTTTCTTT.